The 16 T cell receptor beta chains reported below all come from one sample, sequenced in a study of T cells in Graves' hyperthyroidism and ophthalmopathy. Amplification targeted TCR beta CDR3 regions from RNA transcripts. With the HTBI primer set, the TCR CDR3 went through a first round of RT-PCR. TCRdb analysed the multiplex PCR reads with MiXCR anew, one entry per CDR3 protein. Of 600,000 to 700,000 distinct CDR3 sequences listed, 14% to 15% are singletons. Sequencing input: blood. The receptors were sampled from a woman aged 40 to 49 with Graves' ophthalmopathy.

The genes are TRBV15 and TRBJ2-4; 10 bases line up with TRBD2. Germline CDR1 reads LNHNV; CDR2 reads YYDKDF (reference sequence). With 2 bases clipped from V and 6 bases from J, the junction kept 1 base outside the gene matches. The CDR3 is 14 amino acids. The DNA for the CDR3 is TGTGCCACCAGCAGAAGCGGGAGGGTAAACATTCAGTACTTC. It codes for CATSRSGRVNIQYF. Looking up the rest from reference TRBV15 and TRBJ2-4 gives the full variable domain: DAMVIQNPRYQVTQFGKPVTLSCSQTLNHNVMYWYQQKSSQAPKLLFHYYDKDFNNEADTPDNFQSRRPNTSFCFLDIRSPGLGDTAMYLCATSRSGRVNIQYFGAGTRLSVL.

This clonotype was counted ten times or more. V is TRBV19 and J is TRBJ1-2, with D unresolved. The CDR3 is 13 residues long. Germline CDR1 is LNHDA and CDR2 is SQIVND (reference sequence). V lost 4 bases, J lost 8 bases, and 14 bases lay in between. CDR3 DNA: TGTGCCAGTAGTAGAGTATCCTCGGGGGGCTACACCTTC. It yields the protein CASSRVSSGGYTF.

This chain connects TRBV6-1 to TRBJ2-7, with TRBD1 matching 7 bases. The CDR3 covers 14 residues. Germline V gives CDR1 MNHNS, CDR2 SASEGT. The V and J ends lost 6 bases and 1 base, in that order; junction bases with no gene match: 6. The CDR3, as DNA: TGTGCCAGCAGCCACGGGACAGAGTCCTACGAGCAGTACTTC. Amino acid sequence: CASSHGTESYEQYF.

This clonotype was found many times. The chain carries TRBV11-3 and TRBJ1-1; unclear D gene. Germline CDR1 reads SGHNT; CDR2 reads YENEEA. The CDR3 covers 14 residues. V lost 3 bases to trimming and J lost 0 bases, with 8 bases between them. The DNA for the CDR3 is TGTGCCAGCAGCTTCAACTCAGTGAACACTGAAGCTTTCTTT. Its protein product is CASSFNSVNTEAFF.

CDR3 DNA: TGCGCCAGCAGCCAAGATTTACCGGGAAATGGGGCCAAAAACATTCAGTACTTC. Amino acid sequence: CASSQDLPGNGAKNIQYF. The chain combines TRBV4-3 with TRBJ2-4; D is possibly TRBD2 (5 bases). The CDR3 has 18 residues. Germline CDR1 LGHNA, CDR2 YSLEER. V was pared by 0 bases and J by 1 base, with 16 bases between.

Points on this clonotype: An end of the junction does not agree with germline; a read error may underlie this. The chain uses TRBV5-1 and TRBJ2-5, with unresolved D. CDR3 length: 11 residues. Germline CDR1 SGHRS, CDR2 YFSETQ. CDR3 coding DNA: TGCGCCAGCATGGAACAAGAGATCCAGTACTTC. Its translation: CASMEQEIQYF.

The rearrangement links TRBV6-5 to TRBJ2-5; 8 bases are a match to TRBD1. V lost 8 bases, J lost 9 bases, and 8 bases stayed unmatched. The CDR3 length is 12 residues. CDR1 is MNHEY, CDR2 SVGAGI, per germline. In DNA form, the CDR3 reads TGTGCCAGCGGGACAGGACGGGGTGCCCAGTACTTC. Its translation is CASGTGRGAQYF.

With respect to this clonotype: A read error may explain this, as a much larger clone is one base away. The genes are TRBV12-3 or TRBV12-4 and TRBJ2-7; D uncertain. This CDR3 contains 12 residues. The CDR3: CASRAASYEQSF. The CDR3 DNA reads TGTGCCAGCCGCGCAGCTTCCTACGAGCAGTCCTTC.

This clonotype appeared many times. V usage is TRBV12-3 or TRBV12-4 and J usage is TRBJ2-1, with D hard to call. V was cut by 1 base and J by 11 bases, with 6 bases left in between. The CDR3 consists of 11 residues. This CDR3 is CASSLGRKQFF. The CDR3 nucleotides read TGTGCCAGCAGTTTAGGTAGGAAGCAGTTCTTC.

This clonotype has a count of ten or more. The chain employs TRBV28 and TRBJ2-7, with TRBD1 matching over 12 bases. The germline V gene encodes CDR1 MDHEN and CDR2 SYDVKM. Trimming took 5 bases from V and 5 from J; bases not matched to a gene: 10. The CDR3 length is 16 residues. The CDR3 reads CASSTPGQGAQHEQYF. Written as DNA, the CDR3 is TGTGCCAGCAGTACCCCGGGACAGGGGGCGCAACACGAGCAGTACTTC.

At least ten counts were recorded for this clonotype. A read error may produce the germline difference seen at one junction end. The rearrangement uses TRBV7-7 and TRBJ1-5, with D tentatively TRBD1 (6 bases). Germline values: CDR1 SSHAT, CDR2 FNYEAQ (reference sequence). CDR3 length: 15 amino acids. CDR3 loop: CASSIPVGANQPQHF. The CDR3 DNA reads TGTGCTAGCAGCATTCCCGTGGGGGCAAATCAGCCCCAGCATTTT.

This clonotype was seen at least ten times. CDR3 loop: CASSKDSYEQYF. CDR3 in DNA: TGTGCCAGCAGTAAAGACAGTTACGAGCAGTACTTC. The chain links TRBV6-2 or TRBV6-3 to TRBJ2-7, with D possibly matching TRBD1 (5 bases). Germline V gene lookup returns CDR1 MNHEY and CDR2 SVGEGT. The CDR3 covers 12 residues. V dropped 5 bases and J dropped 4 bases, with 9 bases sitting between them.

This clonotype came up many times. This chain links TRBV6-1 with TRBJ2-2; D is uncertain. Germline loops: CDR1 MNHNS, CDR2 SASEGT. The CDR3 is 17 residues long. Trimming shortened V by 3 bases and J by 6 bases, and 20 bases separated the two germline ends. CDR3 region: CASSDLGRRTVSGELFF. DNA of the CDR3: TGTGCCAGCAGTGATTTGGGCAGACGAACGGTCTCCGGGGAGCTGTTTTTT.

This clonotype was counted at least ten times. This chain links TRBV6-2 or TRBV6-3 with TRBJ2-7; D might be TRBD1 or TRBD2, each matching 5 bases. The germline gives CDR1 MNHEY, CDR2 SVGEGT. Between the trimmed V and J ends, which lost 6 bases and 6 bases, there was a span of 18 bases. The length of the CDR3 is 14 residues. The CDR3 nucleotides read TGTGCCAGCAGCCGGGACGCTACTTCTACCGAGCAGTACTTC. It codes for CASSRDATSTEQYF.

This clonotype has ten or more counts. The gene calls are TRBV7-9 and TRBJ2-5, with D possibly TRBD2 on 6 matching bases. Germline V CDR1 and CDR2: SEHNR, FQNEAQ (reference sequence). V was pared by 1 base and J by 5 bases, with 11 bases between. CDR3 length equals 14 residues. CDR3 nucleotides: TGTGCCAGCAGCTTAGTGTCGGGGAGGGAGACCCAGTACTTC. This gives the protein CASSLVSGRETQYF.

The chain couples TRBV20-1 to TRBJ2-7; 7 bases agree with TRBD1. The V and J ends lost 2 bases and 1 base, in that order; junction bases with no gene match: 8. The germline CDR1 and CDR2 sequences are DFQATT and SNEGSKA (reference sequence). This CDR3 spans 15 amino acids. As DNA, the CDR3 is TGCAGTGCTAGACCCCACAGGGGATTGTCCTACGAGCAGTACTTC. Its protein product is CSARPHRGLSYEQYF.